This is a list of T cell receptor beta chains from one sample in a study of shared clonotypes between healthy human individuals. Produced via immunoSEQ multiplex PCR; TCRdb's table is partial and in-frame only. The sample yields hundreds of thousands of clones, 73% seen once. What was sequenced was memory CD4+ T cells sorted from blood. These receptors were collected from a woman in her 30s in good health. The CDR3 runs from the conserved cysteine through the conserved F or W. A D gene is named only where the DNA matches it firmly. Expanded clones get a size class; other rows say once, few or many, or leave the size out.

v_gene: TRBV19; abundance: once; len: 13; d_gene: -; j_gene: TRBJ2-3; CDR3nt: TGTGCCAGTAGTTGGGGCCGCACAGATACGCAGTATTTT; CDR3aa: CASSWGRTDTQYF
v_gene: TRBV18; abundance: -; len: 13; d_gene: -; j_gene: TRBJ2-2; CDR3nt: TGTGCCAGCTCACCAGGTTACACCGGGGAGCTGTTTTTT; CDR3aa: CASSPGYTGELFF
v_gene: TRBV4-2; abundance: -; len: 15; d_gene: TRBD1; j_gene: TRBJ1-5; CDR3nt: TGTGCCAGCCAGGGACAGGGGGATAGCAATCAGCCCCAGCATTTT; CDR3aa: CASQGQGDSNQPQHF
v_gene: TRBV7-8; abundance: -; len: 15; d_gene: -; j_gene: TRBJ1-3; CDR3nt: TGTGCCAGCAGCTTAGCTCAGGGGCAGGGTAACACCATATATTTT; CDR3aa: CASSLAQGQGNTIYF
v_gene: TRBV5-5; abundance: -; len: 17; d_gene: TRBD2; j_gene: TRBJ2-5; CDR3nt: TGTGCCAGCAGCAAGGGGACTAGCGGGAGCTTGGGGGAGACCCAGTACTTC; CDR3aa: CASSKGTSGSLGETQYF
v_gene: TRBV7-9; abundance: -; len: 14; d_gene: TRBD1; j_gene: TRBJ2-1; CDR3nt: TGTGCCAGCAGCTGGGGACAGGGTGTTAATGAGCAGTTCTTC; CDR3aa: CASSWGQGVNEQFF
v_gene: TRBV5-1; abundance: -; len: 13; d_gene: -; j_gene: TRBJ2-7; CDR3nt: TGCGCCAGCAGCCAGGGCCTATCCTACGAGCAGTACTTC; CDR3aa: CASSQGLSYEQYF
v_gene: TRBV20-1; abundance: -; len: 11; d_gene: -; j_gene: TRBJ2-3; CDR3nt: TGCAGTGCTAGAGGGCAGGGTACGCAGTATTTT; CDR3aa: CSARGQGTQYF
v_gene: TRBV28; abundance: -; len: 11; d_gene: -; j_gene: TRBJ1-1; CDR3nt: TGTGCCAGCACTTGGTGGGGGGAAGCTTTCTTT; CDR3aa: CASTWWGEAFF
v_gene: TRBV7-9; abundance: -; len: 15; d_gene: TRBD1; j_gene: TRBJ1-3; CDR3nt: TGTGCCAGCAGCCCAGGGACAGGGCCTGGAAACACCATATATTTT; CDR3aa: CASSPGTGPGNTIYF
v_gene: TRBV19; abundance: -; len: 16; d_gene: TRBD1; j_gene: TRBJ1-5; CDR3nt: TGTGCCAGCCAAAGATCTGGAACAGGGGTATTGCAGCCCCAGCATTTT; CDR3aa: CASQRSGTGVLQPQHF
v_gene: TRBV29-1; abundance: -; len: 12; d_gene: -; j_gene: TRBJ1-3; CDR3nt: TGCAGCGTTGATACAGCTGGAAACACCATATATTTT; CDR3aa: CSVDTAGNTIYF
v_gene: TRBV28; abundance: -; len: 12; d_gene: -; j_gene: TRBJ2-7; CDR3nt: TGTGCCAGCTCCCCGGACGGCTACGAGCAGTACTTC; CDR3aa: CASSPDGYEQYF
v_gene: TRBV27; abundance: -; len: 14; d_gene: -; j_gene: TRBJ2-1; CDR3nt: TGTGCCAGCAGTGGACCGCCCCTCTACAATGAGCAGTTCTTC; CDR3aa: CASSGPPLYNEQFF
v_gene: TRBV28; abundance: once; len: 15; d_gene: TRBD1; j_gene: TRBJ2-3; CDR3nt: TGTGCCAGCAGTTCCGGGACAGGGGGCGCAGATACGCAGTATTTT; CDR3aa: CASSSGTGGADTQYF
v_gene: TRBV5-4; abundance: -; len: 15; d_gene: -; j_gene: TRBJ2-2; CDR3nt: TGTGCCAGCAGCGTGACCCTAGGTGGGTCCGGGGAGCTGTTTTTT; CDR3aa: CASSVTLGGSGELFF
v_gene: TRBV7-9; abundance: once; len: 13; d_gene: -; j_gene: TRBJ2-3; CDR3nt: TGTGCCAGCAGGGCCCTGGGGACAGATACGCAGTATTTT; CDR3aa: CASRALGTDTQYF
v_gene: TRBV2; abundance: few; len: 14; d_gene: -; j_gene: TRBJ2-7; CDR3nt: TGTGCCAGCAGCCACGGACAGAGCTCCTACGAGCAGTACTTC; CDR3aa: CASSHGQSSYEQYF
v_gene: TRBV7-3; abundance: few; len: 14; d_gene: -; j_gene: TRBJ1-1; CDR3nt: TGTGCCAGCAGCCCCTCTCGGGGGAACACTGAAGCTTTCTTT; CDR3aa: CASSPSRGNTEAFF
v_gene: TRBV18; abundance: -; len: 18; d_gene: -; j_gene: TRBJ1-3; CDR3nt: TGTGCCAGCTCACCCGGGGGACCGACCGACGTTTCTGGAAACACCATATATTTT; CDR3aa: CASSPGGPTDVSGNTIYF
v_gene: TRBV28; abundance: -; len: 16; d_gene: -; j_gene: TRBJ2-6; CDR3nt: TGTGCCAGCAGTTTTCCCCCTCTCTCTGGGGCCAACGTCCTGACTTTC; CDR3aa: CASSFPPLSGANVLTF
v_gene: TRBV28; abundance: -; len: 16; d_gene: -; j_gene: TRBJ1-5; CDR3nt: TGTGCCAGCAGCCGCCCCGAGACGCTACCCAATCAGCCCCAGCATTTT; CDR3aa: CASSRPETLPNQPQHF
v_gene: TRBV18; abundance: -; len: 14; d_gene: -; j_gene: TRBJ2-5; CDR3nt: TGTGCCAGCTCCATCCGGGCCACACAGGAGACCCAGTACTTC; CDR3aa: CASSIRATQETQYF
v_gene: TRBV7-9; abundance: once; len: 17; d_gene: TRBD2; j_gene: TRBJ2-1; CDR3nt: TGTGCCAGCAGCTTCCACCAAGGACTAGCCAGGGCGAGTGAGCAGTTCTTC; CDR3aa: CASSFHQGLARASEQFF
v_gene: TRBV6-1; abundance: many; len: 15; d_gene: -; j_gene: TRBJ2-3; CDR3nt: TGTGCCAGCAGTGAATATGGGGGCACCACAGATACGCAGTATTTT; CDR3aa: CASSEYGGTTDTQYF
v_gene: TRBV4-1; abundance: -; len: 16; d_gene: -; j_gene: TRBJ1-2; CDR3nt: TGCGCCAGCAGCCAAGTGGGCACCCTAAATAACTATGGCTACACCTTC; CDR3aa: CASSQVGTLNNYGYTF
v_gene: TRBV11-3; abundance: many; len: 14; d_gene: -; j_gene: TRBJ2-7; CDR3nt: TGTGCCAGCAGCTCGTCGGGGGGCACCGACGAGCAGTACTTC; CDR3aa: CASSSSGGTDEQYF
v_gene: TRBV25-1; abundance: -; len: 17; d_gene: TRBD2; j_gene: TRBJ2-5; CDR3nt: TGTGCCAGCAGTTGGGGGGGCAGCGGGAGGGCCCAAGAGACCCAGTACTTC; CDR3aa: CASSWGGSGRAQETQYF
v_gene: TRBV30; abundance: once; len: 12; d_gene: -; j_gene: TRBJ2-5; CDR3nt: TGTGCCTGGAGTGTCCACCAAGAGACCCAGTACTTC; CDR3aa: CAWSVHQETQYF
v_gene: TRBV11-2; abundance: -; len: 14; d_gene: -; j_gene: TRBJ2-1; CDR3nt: TGTGCCAGCAGCTTAGTATGGGACTCCAATGAGCAGTTCTTC; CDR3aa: CASSLVWDSNEQFF
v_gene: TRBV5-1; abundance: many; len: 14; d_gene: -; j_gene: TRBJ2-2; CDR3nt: TGCGCCAGCAGCGGTGGGGGGAACACCGGGGAGCTGTTTTTT; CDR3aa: CASSGGGNTGELFF
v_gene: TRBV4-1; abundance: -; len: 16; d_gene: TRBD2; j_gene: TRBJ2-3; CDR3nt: TGCGCCAGCGCCCGGGGCAGCGGGGTTAGCACAGATACGCAGTATTTT; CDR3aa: CASARGSGVSTDTQYF
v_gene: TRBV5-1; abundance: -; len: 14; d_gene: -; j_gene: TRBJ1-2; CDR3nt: TGCGCCAGCAGAATTTTGGTGACAGACTATGGCTACACCTTC; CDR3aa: CASRILVTDYGYTF
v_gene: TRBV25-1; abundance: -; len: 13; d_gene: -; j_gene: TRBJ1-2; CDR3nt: TGTGCCAGCTCAAGGTTGCAGGATTATGGCTACACCTTC; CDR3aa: CASSRLQDYGYTF
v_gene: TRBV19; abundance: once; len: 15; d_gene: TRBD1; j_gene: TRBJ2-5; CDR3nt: TGTGCCAGTATGCAGGGACAGGGGATGGGAGAGACCCAGTACTTC; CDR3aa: CASMQGQGMGETQYF
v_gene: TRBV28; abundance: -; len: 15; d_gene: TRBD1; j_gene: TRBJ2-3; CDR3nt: TGTGCCAGCAGCGAAAACAGGGGGCGAACAGATACGCAGTATTTT; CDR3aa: CASSENRGRTDTQYF
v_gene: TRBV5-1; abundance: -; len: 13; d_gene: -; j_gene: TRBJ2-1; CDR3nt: TGCGCCAGCAGCTCGGACAGCCTGAATGAGCAGTTCTTC; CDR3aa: CASSSDSLNEQFF
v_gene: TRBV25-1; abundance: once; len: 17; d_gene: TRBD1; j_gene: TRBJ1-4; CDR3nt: TGTGCCAGCAGTGAAAGACAGGGGTTTGCAACTAATGAAAAACTGTTTTTT; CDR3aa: CASSERQGFATNEKLFF
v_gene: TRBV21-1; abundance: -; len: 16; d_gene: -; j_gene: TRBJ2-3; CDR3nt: TGTGCCCCCAAGGACCTAGCGGGAGTTTTATCAGATACGCAGTATTTT; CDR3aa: CAPKDLAGVLSDTQYF
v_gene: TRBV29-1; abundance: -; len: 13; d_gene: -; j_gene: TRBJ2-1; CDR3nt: TGCAGCGTTGTGCCACAGGGCAACAATGAGCAGTTCTTC; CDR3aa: CSVVPQGNNEQFF
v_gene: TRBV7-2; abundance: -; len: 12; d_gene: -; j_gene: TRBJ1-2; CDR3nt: TGTGCCAGCAGCTTCGGGAACTATGGCTACACCTTC; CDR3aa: CASSFGNYGYTF
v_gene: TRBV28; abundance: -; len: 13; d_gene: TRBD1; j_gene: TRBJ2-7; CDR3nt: TGTGCCAGCAGTCTGGACAGGGGCTACGAGCAGTACTTC; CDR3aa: CASSLDRGYEQYF
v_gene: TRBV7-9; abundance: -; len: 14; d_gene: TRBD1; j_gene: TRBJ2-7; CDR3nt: TGTGCCAGCAGCTTGGGGACAGGTCACTACGAGCAGTACTTC; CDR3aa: CASSLGTGHYEQYF
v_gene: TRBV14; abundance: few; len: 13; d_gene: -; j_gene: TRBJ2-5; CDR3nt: TGTGCCAGCAGCCAAGTTGTGGGAGAGACCCAGTACTTC; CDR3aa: CASSQVVGETQYF
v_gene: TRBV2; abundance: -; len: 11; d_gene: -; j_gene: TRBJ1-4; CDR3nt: TGTGCCAGCAGTTTGAATGAAAAACTGTTTTTT; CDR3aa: CASSLNEKLFF
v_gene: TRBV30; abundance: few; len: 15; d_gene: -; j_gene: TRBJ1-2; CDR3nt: TGTGCCTGGAGGGGCCGCGTAGGAAGAAACTATGGCTACACCTTC; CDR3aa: CAWRGRVGRNYGYTF
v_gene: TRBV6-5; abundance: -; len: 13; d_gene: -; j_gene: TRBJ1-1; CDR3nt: TGTGCCAGCAGTTACTTAGGGGTCACTGAAGCTTTCTTT; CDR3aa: CASSYLGVTEAFF
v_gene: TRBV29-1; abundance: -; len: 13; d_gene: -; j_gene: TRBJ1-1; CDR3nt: TGCAGCGTTGGGGGGGAACCGAACACTGAAGCTTTCTTT; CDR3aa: CSVGGEPNTEAFF
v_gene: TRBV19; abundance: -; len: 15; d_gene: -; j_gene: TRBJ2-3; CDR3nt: TGTGCCAGTAGTATAAACAGGGTAGGAACAGATACGCAGTATTTT; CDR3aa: CASSINRVGTDTQYF
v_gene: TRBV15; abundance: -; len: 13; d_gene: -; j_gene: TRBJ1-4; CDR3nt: TGTGCCACCAGTCGAGGGACTAATGAAAAACTGTTTTTT; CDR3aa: CATSRGTNEKLFF
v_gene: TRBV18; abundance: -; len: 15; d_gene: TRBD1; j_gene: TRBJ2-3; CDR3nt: TGTGCCAGCTCAGGAGGGACAGGAAGGGCAGATACGCAGTATTTT; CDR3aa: CASSGGTGRADTQYF
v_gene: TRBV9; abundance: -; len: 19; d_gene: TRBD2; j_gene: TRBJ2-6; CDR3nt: TGTGCCAGCAGCGTCGGCCTAGCGGGGCGATTCTCTGGGGCCAACGTCCTGACTTTC; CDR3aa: CASSVGLAGRFSGANVLTF